This TCR beta chain was captured by sequencing in a study of regulatory T cells in long-lasting Graves disease (dated by TCRdb to the early 2020s). For the wider study: Persistent Graves' disease was defined as persistently positive TSH receptor autoantibodies together with antithyroid drug treatment for over 5 years. Peripheral blood TCR sequencing and RNA sequencing compared persistent Graves' disease patients with newly diagnosed Graves' disease patients. The study took place in China and was registered as a clinical trial. TCR sequencing covered approximately 13 persistent and around 20 newly diagnosed Graves' disease patients, approximately 33 samples in total. In the clinical cohort, patients with persistent Graves' disease had used antithyroid drugs for an average of roughly ten years.

Results and caveats for the whole study, not just this receptor: Compared with newly diagnosed patients, patients with persistent Graves' disease had lower TCR Shannon entropy and fewer highly expanded clones, which suggests clonal expansion. Only peripheral blood was studied, because thyroid tissue, the primary lesion, was inaccessible. TRBV28, TRBJ1-2 and TRBJ2-5 were preferentially used in persistent disease, while TRBV20-1 and TRBJ2-1 were favored in newly diagnosed disease. The small sample size was acknowledged by the authors as a limitation that may reduce accuracy. Persistent patients shared more public clonotypes among themselves (around 2,800) than newly diagnosed patients did (over 900). Sequencing and analysis were restricted to the TCR beta chain.

The cysteine opens and the phenylalanine closes a CDR3 of 14 amino acids. Only the CDR3 region is kept as DNA, spanning 42 bases read in frame from base 1. V is clipped by 5 bases and J by 0 bases, and the sequence between their germline boundaries is 10 bases long. The germline V gene yields SQVTM for CDR1 and ANQGSEA for CDR2. About this clonotype itself: Its target antigen remains unknown. No base qualities exist here, and no much larger clone lies one base off it.

The time point label, as the study defines it: persistent/refractory GD, antithyroid drugs over 5 years with positive TRAb. For both TCR sequencing and RNA sequencing, RNA was extracted from PBMCs using TRIzol. The diagnosis of Graves' disease followed American Thyroid Association guidelines. The patients came from an endocrinology department in Xi'an, China. From each patient, 8 to 10 milliliters of peripheral blood was collected into an EDTA anticoagulant tube. Ficoll Paque Plus density gradient separation was used to isolate PBMCs, and no additional T cell sorting was done. RNA quality was checked with an Agilent 2100 Bioanalyzer and agarose gel, and concentration with a NanoDrop 2000. Library preparation employed multiplex PCR. Sequencer: Illumina HiSeq 4000. To build TCR beta libraries, CDR3 regions were amplified by Arm-PCR using iRepertoire HTBI primers. PCR products were gel purified before sequencing. Turning to the authors' computational methods: Across samples, some 62 TRBV and 13 to 15 TRBJ segments were identified and used for gene usage analysis of CDR3 amino acid clonotypes. COPE and FqMerger were used to merge the filtered high-quality paired reads into contigs. BLAST was used to align contigs to IMGT TRBV, TRBD and TRBJ reference genes, with CDR3 defined following IMGT. Any clonotype with a frequency above 0.1% was classified as a highly expanded clone. Repertoire diversity was measured by Shannon entropy, and V-J evenness by the Gini coefficient. A clonotype was considered public if more than one individual shared it. TCRdb trimmed the raw reads at Q25, called clones with MiXCR and kept productive beta chains. Rows are unified per CDR3 protein, each entry keeping the most common DNA and genes. Here the V and J calls rest on TCRdb's processing, not on the authors' analysis. The sample records about 340,000 distinct CDR3 sequences, about 20% of which are singletons. The ten largest clonotypes hold about 29% of the sample.

This receptor was identified in a female donor with Graves disease. Here the chain combines TRBV29-1 and TRBJ1-4; a confident D gene designation cannot be given. The sample was peripheral blood mononuclear cells (PBMCs), taken when the disease was refractory, from a patient treated with antithyroid drugs. The DNA is as follows: TGCAGCGTTCGTGACGTGTCAACTAATGAAAAACTGTTTTTT. This is translated as CSVRDVSTNEKLFF.